The 10 T cell receptor beta chains in this list originate from one sample, sequenced in a study of cytomegalovirus exposure and HLA in healthy donors. The PCR ran on 60 Vbeta and 13 Jbeta primers. TCRdb's table, derived via immunoSEQ multiplex PCR, lists solely in-frame clones and lacks some. The sample includes 250,000 to 350,000 clones, roughly 90% of them seen just once. Source material: PBMCs. Receptors originate from a young woman in good health and CMV-seronegative.

The chain carries TRBV5-1 and TRBJ2-7; the D gene is possibly TRBD2 (5 bases). CDR3 length: 15 amino acids. V gave up 2 bases and J gave up 0 bases, with 12 bases separating them. CDR1 is SGHRS and CDR2 is YFSETQ in the germline V gene. CDR3 bases: TGCGCCAGCAGCTTAGCGGCCGAGTTCTCCTACGAGCAGTACTTC. Translation gives CASSLAAEFSYEQYF. Looking up the rest from reference TRBV5-1 and TRBJ2-7 gives the full variable domain: KAGVTQTPRYLIKTRGQQVTLSCSPISGHRSVSWYQQTPGQGLQFLFEYFSETQRNKGNFPGRFSGRQFSNSRSEMNVSTLELGDSALYLCASSLAAEFSYEQYFGPGTRLTVT.

The chain uses TRBV4-1 and TRBJ2-4, with D possibly being TRBD2 (7 bases). V lost 5 bases and J 1 base, leaving 15 bases between the germline ends. The CDR3 contains 16 residues. Germline lookup yields CDR1 MGHRA and CDR2 YSYEKL. In nucleotides, the CDR3 is TGCGCCAGCAGCTTAATAGGGGGGGGCGCCAAAAACATTCAGTACTTC. Its protein is CASSLIGGGAKNIQYF.

The chain uses TRBV6-5 and TRBJ1-1, with no clear D. The CDR3 loop spans 12 amino acids. V lost 5 bases and J lost 10, with 14 bases in between. Germline CDR1 reads MNHEY; CDR2 reads SVGAGI. CDR3 region: CASSDTGVGAFF. DNA of the CDR3: TGTGCCAGCAGTGATACCGGGGTGGGAGCTTTCTTT.

V and J are TRBV27 and TRBJ1-2, with 8 bases that match TRBD1. Germline lookup yields CDR1 MNHEY and CDR2 SMNVEV (reference sequence). There are 14 residues in the CDR3. V lost 2 bases and J lost 7; bases outside the gene matches: 6. The CDR3 DNA reads as TGTGCCAGCAGTTTAAGTCCAGGGGGCTCTGGCTACACCTTC. Encoded protein: CASSLSPGGSGYTF.

The V gene is TRBV27, the J gene TRBJ2-7; 9 bases align to TRBD1. V was clipped by 6 bases and J by 6 bases; unmatched bases: 6. CDR1 is MNHEY, CDR2 SMNVEV, per germline (reference sequence). This CDR3 region has 13 residues. This chain's CDR3 is CASSATGGGEQYF. CDR3 DNA: TGTGCCAGCAGCGCGACAGGGGGAGGCGAGCAGTACTTC.

This chain connects TRBV27 to TRBJ1-1; TRBD1 agrees at 8 bases. This CDR3 has 15 amino acids. Germline CDR1 is MNHEY and CDR2 is SMNVEV (reference sequence). With 2 bases clipped from V and 1 base from J, the junction kept 3 bases outside the gene matches. This CDR3 reads CASSLIGTGNTEAFF. The CDR3 DNA reads as TGTGCCAGCAGTTTAATTGGGACAGGGAACACTGAAGCTTTCTTT.

DNA for the CDR3: TGTGCCTGGGGGACAGCGTTCAACGAGCAGTACTTC. Translating gives CAWGTAFNEQYF. This rearrangement joins TRBV30 to TRBJ2-7; 7 bases align to TRBD1. The CDR3 is made up of 12 amino acids. Germline V CDR1 and CDR2: GTSNPN, SVGIG (reference sequence). J gave up 5 bases and V 5 bases, and 6 bases lay outside the gene matches.

This clone turned up a few times. The chain uses TRBV15 and TRBJ1-5; no clear D. Germline loops: CDR1 LNHNV, CDR2 YYDKDF (reference sequence). The CDR3 sequence is 12 residues long. V lost 0 bases and J lost 11, with 8 bases in between. Written as DNA, the CDR3 is TGTGCCACCAGCAGAGATATCGGGGCCCAGCATTTT. It yields the protein CATSRDIGAQHF.

The CDR3 loop is CASRGPQRAYGYTF. The CDR3 nucleotides are TGTGCCAGCAGGGGTCCGCAGCGCGCCTATGGCTACACCTTC. V is TRBV6-5 and J is TRBJ1-2; the D is unclear. V was cut by 6 bases and J by 4 bases, with 15 bases left in between. The CDR3 has 14 amino acids. Germline CDR1 reads MNHEY; CDR2 reads SVGAGI.

The gene calls are TRBV25-1 and TRBJ1-2, with D possibly being TRBD1 (5 bases). With 3 bases removed from V and 8 bases from J, the gap between germline ends came to 13 bases. The length of the CDR3 is 13 residues. Germline CDR1 and CDR2: MGHDK and SYGVNS. The CDR3 DNA reads as TGTGCCAGCAGTGAGGGGGGACGGTTAGGCTACACCTTC. This encodes CASSEGGRLGYTF.